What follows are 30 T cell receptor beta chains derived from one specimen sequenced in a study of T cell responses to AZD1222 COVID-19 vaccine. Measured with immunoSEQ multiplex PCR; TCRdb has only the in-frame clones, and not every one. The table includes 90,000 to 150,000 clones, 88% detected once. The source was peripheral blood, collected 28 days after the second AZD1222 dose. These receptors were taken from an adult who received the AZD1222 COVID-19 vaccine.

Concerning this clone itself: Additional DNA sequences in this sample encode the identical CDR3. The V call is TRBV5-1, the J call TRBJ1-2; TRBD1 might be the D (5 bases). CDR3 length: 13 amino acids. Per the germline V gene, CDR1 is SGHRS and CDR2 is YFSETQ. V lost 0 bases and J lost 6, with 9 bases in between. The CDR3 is CASSLGQGNGYTF. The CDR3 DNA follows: TGCGCCAGCAGCTTGGGGCAGGGAAATGGCTACACCTTC.

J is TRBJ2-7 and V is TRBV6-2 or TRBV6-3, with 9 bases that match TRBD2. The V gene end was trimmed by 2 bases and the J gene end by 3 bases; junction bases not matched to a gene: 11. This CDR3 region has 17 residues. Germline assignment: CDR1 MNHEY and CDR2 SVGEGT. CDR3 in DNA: TGTGCCAGCAGTTACGGGGTAGCGGGAGAGACTAGCTACGAGCAGTACTTC. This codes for CASSYGVAGETSYEQYF.

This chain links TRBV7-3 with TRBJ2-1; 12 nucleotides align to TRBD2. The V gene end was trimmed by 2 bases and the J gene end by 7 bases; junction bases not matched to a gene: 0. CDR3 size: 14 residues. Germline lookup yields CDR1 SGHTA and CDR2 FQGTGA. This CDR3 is CASSLGTSGNEQFF. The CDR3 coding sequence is TGTGCCAGCAGCTTAGGGACTAGCGGGAATGAGCAGTTCTTC.

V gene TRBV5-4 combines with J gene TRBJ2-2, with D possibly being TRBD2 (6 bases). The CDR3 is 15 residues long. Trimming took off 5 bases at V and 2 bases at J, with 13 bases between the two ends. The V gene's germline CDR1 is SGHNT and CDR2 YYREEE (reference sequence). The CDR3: CASSLGTYNTGELFF. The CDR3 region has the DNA TGTGCCAGCAGTCTCGGGACTTACAACACCGGGGAGCTGTTTTTT.

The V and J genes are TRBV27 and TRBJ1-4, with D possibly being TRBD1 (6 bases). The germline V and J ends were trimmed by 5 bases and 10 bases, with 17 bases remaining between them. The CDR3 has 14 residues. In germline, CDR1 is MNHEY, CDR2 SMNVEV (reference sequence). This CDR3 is CASSPGGGGLKLFF. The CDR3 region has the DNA TGTGCCAGCAGTCCCGGCGGGGGGGGGCTAAAACTGTTTTTT.

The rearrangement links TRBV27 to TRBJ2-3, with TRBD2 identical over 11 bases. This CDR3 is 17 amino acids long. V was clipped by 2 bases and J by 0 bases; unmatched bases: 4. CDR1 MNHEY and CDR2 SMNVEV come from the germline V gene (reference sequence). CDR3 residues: CASSLLRLAGSTDTQYF. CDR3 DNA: TGTGCCAGCAGTTTACTCCGACTAGCGGGGAGCACAGATACGCAGTATTTT.

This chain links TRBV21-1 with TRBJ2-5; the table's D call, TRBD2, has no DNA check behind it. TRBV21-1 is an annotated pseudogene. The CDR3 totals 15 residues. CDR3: CASSKKVGREETQYF. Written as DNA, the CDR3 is TGTGCCAGCAGCAAAAAGGTAGGGCGGGAAGAGACCCAGTACTTC.

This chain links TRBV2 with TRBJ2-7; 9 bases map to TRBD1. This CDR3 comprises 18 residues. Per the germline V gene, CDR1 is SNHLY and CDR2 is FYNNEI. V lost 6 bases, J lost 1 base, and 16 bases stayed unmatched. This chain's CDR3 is CASSYRTGVPLTSYEQYF. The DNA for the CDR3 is TGTGCCAGCAGCTACCGGACAGGGGTCCCGCTAACTTCCTACGAGCAGTACTTC.

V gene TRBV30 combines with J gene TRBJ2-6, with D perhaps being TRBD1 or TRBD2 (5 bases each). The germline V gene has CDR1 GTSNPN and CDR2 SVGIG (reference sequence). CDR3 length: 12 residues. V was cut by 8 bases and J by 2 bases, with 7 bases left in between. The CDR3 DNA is TGTGCCGGGGACCCTGGGGCCAACGTCCTGACTTTC. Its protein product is CAGDPGANVLTF. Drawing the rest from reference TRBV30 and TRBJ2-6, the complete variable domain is SQTIHQWPATLVQPVGSPLSLECTVEGTSNPNLYWYRQAAGRGLQLLFYSVGIGQISSEVPQNLSASRPQDRQFILSSKKLLLSDSGFYLCAGDPGANVLTFGAGSRLTVL.

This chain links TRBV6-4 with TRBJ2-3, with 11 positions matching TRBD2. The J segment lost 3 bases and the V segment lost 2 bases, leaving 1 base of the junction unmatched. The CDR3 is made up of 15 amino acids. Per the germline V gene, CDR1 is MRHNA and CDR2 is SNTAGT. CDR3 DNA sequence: TGTGCCAGCAGTGACACTAGCGGGAGAACAGATACGCAGTATTTT. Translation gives CASSDTSGRTDTQYF.

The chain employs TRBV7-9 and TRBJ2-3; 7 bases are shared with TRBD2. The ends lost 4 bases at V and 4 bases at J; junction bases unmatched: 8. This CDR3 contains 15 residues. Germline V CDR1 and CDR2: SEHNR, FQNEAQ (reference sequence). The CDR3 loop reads CASSSGREQADTQYF. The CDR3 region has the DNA TGTGCCAGCAGCTCTGGGCGGGAGCAGGCAGATACGCAGTATTTT.

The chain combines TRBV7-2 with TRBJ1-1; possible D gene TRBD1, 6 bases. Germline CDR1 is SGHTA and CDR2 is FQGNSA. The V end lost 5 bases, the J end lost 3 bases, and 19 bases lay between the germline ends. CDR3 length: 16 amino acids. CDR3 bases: TGTGCCAGCAGCCTAGATTTGGACAGAGATGACACTGAAGCTTTCTTT. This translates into CASSLDLDRDDTEAFF.

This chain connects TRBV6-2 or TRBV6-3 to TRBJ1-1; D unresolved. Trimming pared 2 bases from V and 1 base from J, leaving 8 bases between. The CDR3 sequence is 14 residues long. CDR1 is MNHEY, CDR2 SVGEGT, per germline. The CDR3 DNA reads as TGTGCCAGCAGTTACGAGACAAGGAACACTGAAGCTTTCTTT. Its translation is CASSYETRNTEAFF.

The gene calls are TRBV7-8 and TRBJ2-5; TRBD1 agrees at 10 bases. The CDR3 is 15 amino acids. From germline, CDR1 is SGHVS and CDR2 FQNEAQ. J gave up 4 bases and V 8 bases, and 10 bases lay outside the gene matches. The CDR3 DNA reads TGTGCCAGCTGGGGACAGGGGCCGCAAATAGAGACCCAGTACTTC. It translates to CASWGQGPQIETQYF.

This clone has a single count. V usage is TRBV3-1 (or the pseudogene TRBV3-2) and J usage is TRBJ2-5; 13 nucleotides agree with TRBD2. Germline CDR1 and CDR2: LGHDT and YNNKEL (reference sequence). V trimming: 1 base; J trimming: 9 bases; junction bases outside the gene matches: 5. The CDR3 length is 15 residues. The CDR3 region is CASSQGLAGGWAQYF. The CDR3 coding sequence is TGTGCCAGCAGCCAAGGACTAGCGGGAGGCTGGGCCCAGTACTTC.

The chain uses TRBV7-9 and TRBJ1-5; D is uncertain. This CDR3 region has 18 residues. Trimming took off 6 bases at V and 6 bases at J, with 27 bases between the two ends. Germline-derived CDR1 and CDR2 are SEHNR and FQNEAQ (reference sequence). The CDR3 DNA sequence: TGTGCCAGCAGTCGAGCCATCGGGGTAGACGGTTCAAGTCAGCCCCAGCATTTT. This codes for CASSRAIGVDGSSQPQHF.

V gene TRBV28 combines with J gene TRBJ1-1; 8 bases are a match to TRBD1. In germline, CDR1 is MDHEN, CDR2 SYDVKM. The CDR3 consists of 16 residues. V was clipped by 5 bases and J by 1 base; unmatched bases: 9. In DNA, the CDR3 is TGTGCCAGCAGTGATTATCGGACAGGGACGAACACTGAAGCTTTCTTT. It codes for CASSDYRTGTNTEAFF.

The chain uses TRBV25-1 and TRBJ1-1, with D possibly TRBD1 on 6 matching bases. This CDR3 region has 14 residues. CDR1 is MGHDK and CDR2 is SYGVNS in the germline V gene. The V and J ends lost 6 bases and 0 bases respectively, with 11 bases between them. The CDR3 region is CASRKGGVNTEAFF. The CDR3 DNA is TGTGCCAGCAGGAAGGGGGGGGTGAACACTGAAGCTTTCTTT. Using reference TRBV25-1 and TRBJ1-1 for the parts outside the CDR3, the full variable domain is EADIYQTPRYLVIGTGKKITLECSQTMGHDKMYWYQQDPGMELHLIHYSYGVNSTEKGDLSSESTVSRIRTEHFPLTLESARPSHTSQYLCASRKGGVNTEAFFGQGTRLTVV.

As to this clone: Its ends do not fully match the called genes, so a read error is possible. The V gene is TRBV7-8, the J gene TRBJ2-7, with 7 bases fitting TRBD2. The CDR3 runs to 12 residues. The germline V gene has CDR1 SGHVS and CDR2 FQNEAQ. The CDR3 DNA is TGTGCCAGCAGCCCCGCCGCGGGACTAACAGACTTC. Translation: CASSPAAGLTDF.

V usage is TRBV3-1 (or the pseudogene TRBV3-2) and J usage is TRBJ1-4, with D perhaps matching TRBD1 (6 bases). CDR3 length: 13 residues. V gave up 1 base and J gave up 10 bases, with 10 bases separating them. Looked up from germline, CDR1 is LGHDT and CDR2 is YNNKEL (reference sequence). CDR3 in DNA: TGTGCCAGCAGCCAAGGGCAGGGGCCAAAACTGTTTTTT. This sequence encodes CASSQGQGPKLFF.

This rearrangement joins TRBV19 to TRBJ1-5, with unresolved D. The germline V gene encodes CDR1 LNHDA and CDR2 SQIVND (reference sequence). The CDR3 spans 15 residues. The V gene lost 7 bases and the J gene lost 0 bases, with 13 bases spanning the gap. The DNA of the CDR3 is TGTGCCAGTACCCCCGGCAGTTATAGCAATCAGCCCCAGCATTTT. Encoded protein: CASTPGSYSNQPQHF.

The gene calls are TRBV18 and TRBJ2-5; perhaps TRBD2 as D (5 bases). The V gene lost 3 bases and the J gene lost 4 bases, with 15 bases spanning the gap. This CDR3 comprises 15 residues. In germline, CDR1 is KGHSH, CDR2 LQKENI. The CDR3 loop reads CASSPLALSGETQYF. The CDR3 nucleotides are TGTGCCAGCTCACCCCTGGCCCTGAGCGGAGAGACCCAGTACTTC.

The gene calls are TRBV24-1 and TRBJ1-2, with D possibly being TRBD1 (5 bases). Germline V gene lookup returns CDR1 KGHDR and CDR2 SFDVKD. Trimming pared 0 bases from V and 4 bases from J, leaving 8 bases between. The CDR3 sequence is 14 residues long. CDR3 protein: CATSDLDSIYGYTF. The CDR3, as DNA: TGTGCCACCAGTGATTTGGACAGTATCTATGGCTACACCTTC.

The CDR3 DNA reads as TGTGCCAGCAGTGAATTATGGGGGAGTGGCGACGAGCAGTACTTC. This translates into CASSELWGSGDEQYF. The genes are TRBV6-1 and TRBJ2-7; D tentatively fits TRBD1 or TRBD2 (5 bases each). CDR3 length: 15 amino acids. With 2 bases removed from V and 5 bases from J, the gap between germline ends came to 16 bases. CDR1 and CDR2 (germline): MNHNS, SASEGT.

CDR3 sequence (DNA): TGCGCCAGCAGTCTCAAGGCAGGCAGCGAAGCTTTCTTT. Amino acid sequence: CASSLKAGSEAFF. The chain employs TRBV5-1 and TRBJ1-1; D is unclear. V was cut by 5 bases and J by 8 bases, with 16 bases left in between. This CDR3 has 13 amino acids. The V gene's germline CDR1 is SGHRS and CDR2 YFSETQ.

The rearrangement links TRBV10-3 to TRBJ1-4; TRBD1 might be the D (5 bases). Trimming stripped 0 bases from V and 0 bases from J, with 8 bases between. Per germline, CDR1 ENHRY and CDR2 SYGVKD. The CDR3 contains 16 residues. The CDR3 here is CAISESRGTTNEKLFF. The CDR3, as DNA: TGTGCCATCAGTGAGTCAAGGGGAACAACTAATGAAAAACTGTTTTTT.

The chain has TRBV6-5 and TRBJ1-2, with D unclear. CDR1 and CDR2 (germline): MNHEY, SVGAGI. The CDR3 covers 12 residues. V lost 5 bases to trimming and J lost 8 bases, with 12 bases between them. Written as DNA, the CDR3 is TGTGCCAGCAGTCCCCAATTAGGGGGCTACACCTTC. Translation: CASSPQLGGYTF.

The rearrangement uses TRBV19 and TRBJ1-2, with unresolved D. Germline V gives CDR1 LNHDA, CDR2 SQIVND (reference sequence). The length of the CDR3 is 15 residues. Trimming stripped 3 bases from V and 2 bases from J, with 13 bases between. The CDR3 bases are TGTGCCAGTAGTATGCCGACCGAGAAGAACTATGGCTACACCTTC. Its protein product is CASSMPTEKNYGYTF. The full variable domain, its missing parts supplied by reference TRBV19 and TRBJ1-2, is DGGITQSPKYLFRKEGQNVTLSCEQNLNHDAMYWYRQDPGQGLRLIYYSQIVNDFQKGDIAEGYSVSREKKESFPLTVTSAQKNPTAFYLCASSMPTEKNYGYTFGSGTRLTVV.

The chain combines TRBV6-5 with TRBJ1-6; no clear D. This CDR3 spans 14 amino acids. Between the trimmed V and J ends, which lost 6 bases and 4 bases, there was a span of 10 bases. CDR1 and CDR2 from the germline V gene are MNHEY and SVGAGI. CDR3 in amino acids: CASSRTVYNSPLHF. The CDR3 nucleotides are TGTGCCAGCAGCAGGACGGTATATAATTCACCCCTCCACTTT.

The CDR3 DNA reads TGTGCCAGCAGCCAGATAAAGCGGGGGGGCACAGATACGCAGTATTTT. As protein: CASSQIKRGGTDTQYF. The chain is built from TRBV3-1 (or the pseudogene TRBV3-2) and TRBJ2-3; 9 positions match TRBD2. CDR1 is LGHDT and CDR2 is YNNKEL in the germline V gene (reference sequence). The CDR3 totals 16 residues. Trimming removed 3 bases from V and 1 base from J; junction bases left unmatched: 5.